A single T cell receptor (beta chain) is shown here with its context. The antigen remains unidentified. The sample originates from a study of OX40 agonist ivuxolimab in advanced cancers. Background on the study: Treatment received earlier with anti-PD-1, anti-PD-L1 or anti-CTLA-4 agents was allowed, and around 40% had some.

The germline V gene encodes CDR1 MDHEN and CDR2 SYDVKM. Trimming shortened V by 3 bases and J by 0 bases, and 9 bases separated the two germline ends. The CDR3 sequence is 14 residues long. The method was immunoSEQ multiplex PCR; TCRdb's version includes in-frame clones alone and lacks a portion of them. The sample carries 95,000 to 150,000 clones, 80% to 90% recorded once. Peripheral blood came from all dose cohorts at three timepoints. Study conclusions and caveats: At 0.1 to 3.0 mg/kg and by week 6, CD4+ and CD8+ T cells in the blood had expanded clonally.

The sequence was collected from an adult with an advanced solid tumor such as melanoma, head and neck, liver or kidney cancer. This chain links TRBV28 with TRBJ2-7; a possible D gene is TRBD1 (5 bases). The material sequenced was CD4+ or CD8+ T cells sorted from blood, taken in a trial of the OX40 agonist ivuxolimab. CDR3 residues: CASSFVGVSYEQYF. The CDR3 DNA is TGTGCCAGCAGTTTTGTAGGGGTCTCCTACGAGCAGTACTTC.